The 27 T cell receptor beta chains listed next were all sequenced from one sample in a study of T cell changes during pregnancy in multiple sclerosis (dated by TCRdb to between 2019 and 2020). The protocol used for the library was the immunoSEQ multiplex PCR assay. Imported from immuneACCESS, the table was reduced by TCRdb to in-frame sequences with V and J called. These copies leave out some clones; in studies compared against another copy, an unresolved V gene accounts for under half, and the cause of the remainder is not known. Present in this sample are 70,000 to 95,000 clones, about 93% of which were seen just once. The ten largest clones represent over 3.5% of the sample. The sequencing here drew on peripheral blood, taken in the first trimester of pregnancy. The source of these receptors is a female donor with multiple sclerosis, enrolled in a pregnancy study.

The chain joins TRBV18 to TRBJ1-6; 10 nucleotides align to TRBD1. CDR3 length equals 15 residues. Per the germline V gene, CDR1 is KGHSH and CDR2 is LQKENI. The junction had 2 bases not matched to a gene; V was cut back by 2 bases and J by 7 bases. The CDR3 here is CASSPVGQGNSPLHF. The CDR3 coding sequence is TGTGCCAGCTCACCAGTGGGACAGGGGAATTCACCCCTCCACTTT.

This chain joins TRBV7-2 and TRBJ1-4; maybe TRBD1 (6 bases). The CDR3 is 18 amino acids. V lost 5 bases, J lost 0 bases, and 19 bases lay in between. Germline V gives CDR1 SGHTA, CDR2 FQGNSA. CDR3 sequence: CASSHGRTAHATNEKLFF. Here the CDR3 DNA reads TGTGCCAGCAGCCACGGTCGGACAGCCCATGCAACTAATGAAAAACTGTTTTTT.

CDR3: CASSPGQGSSYEQYF. The CDR3 bases are TGTGCCAGCAGCCCAGGACAGGGAAGCTCCTACGAGCAGTACTTC. V usage is TRBV5-4 and J usage is TRBJ2-7; 8 bases agree with TRBD1. V trimming: 4 bases; J trimming: 0 bases; junction bases outside the gene matches: 6. The CDR3 has 15 amino acids. Germline values: CDR1 SGHNT, CDR2 YYREEE (reference sequence).

The chain is built from TRBV29-1 and TRBJ2-3; 8 bases fit TRBD2. This CDR3 is built from 13 residues. Germline-derived CDR1 and CDR2 are SQVTM and ANQGSEA. The CDR3 DNA reads TGCAGTGTCCGGGAGGGGCTAGGGGATACGCAGTATTTT. Residues: CSVREGLGDTQYF.

The chain combines TRBV5-6 with TRBJ2-7; no definite D call. The V end was cut by 0 bases, the J end by 2 bases, with 9 bases between. CDR3 length: 14 amino acids. CDR1 is SGHDT, CDR2 YYEEEE, per germline. As DNA, the CDR3 is TGTGCCAGCAGCTTGGGCCAGATTGCCTACGAGCAGTACTTC. This codes for CASSLGQIAYEQYF.

The V gene is TRBV18, the J gene TRBJ2-3; D possibly corresponds to TRBD2 (6 bases). The length of the CDR3 is 16 residues. Germline V CDR1 and CDR2: KGHSH, LQKENI. V was shortened by 4 bases and J by 4 bases, with 18 bases between the two germline ends. This chain's CDR3 is CASSLPGSRRADTQYF. As DNA, the CDR3 is TGTGCCAGCTCACTGCCGGGCAGTCGGAGGGCAGATACGCAGTATTTT.

The chain uses TRBV21-1 and TRBJ2-3; the table's D call, TRBD1, was not checked against the DNA. TRBV21-1 is assigned pseudogene status. This CDR3 is built from 18 residues. In nucleotides, the CDR3 is TGTGCCAGCAGCAAAAGAGACAGACAGGGGTTGTGCACAGATACGCAGTATTTT. This translates into CASSKRDRQGLCTDTQYF.

The chain couples TRBV27 to TRBJ2-1, with 8 bases that match TRBD1. There are 14 residues in the CDR3. Per the germline V gene, CDR1 is MNHEY and CDR2 is SMNVEV (reference sequence). V dropped 4 bases and J dropped 6; count of bases not matched to a gene: 5. The CDR3 sequence is CASSSTGESNEQFF. The DNA of the CDR3 is TGTGCCAGCAGTTCGACAGGGGAAAGCAATGAGCAGTTCTTC.

This chain uses TRBV2 with TRBJ2-1; a possible D gene is TRBD2 (5 bases). In germline, CDR1 is SNHLY, CDR2 FYNNEI. Trimming cost V 5 bases and J 7 bases, with 6 bases left between them. The CDR3 runs to 11 residues. CDR3 sequence: CASSPGNEQFF. The CDR3 DNA sequence: TGTGCCAGCAGTCCGGGGAATGAGCAGTTCTTC.

The chain carries TRBV6-1 and TRBJ1-2, with no clear D. In germline, CDR1 is MNHNS, CDR2 SASEGT. The CDR3 runs 14 residues. Trimming pared 6 bases from V and 4 bases from J, leaving 15 bases between. CDR3 in DNA: TGTGCCAGCAGCGGCAGTCGGGAGGGCTATGGCTACACCTTC. Protein: CASSGSREGYGYTF.

J is TRBJ1-4 and V is TRBV19; the D is unclear. The V end was cut by 2 bases, the J end by 7 bases, with 14 bases between. Per germline, CDR1 LNHDA and CDR2 SQIVND (reference sequence). This CDR3 spans 15 amino acids. CDR3 coding DNA: TGTGCCAGTAGTATATGGGCGTCCCCGACTGAAAAACTGTTTTTT. This sequence encodes CASSIWASPTEKLFF.

The CDR3 is CASSLWAETGYEQYF. The CDR3 region has the DNA TGTGCCAGCAGTTTGTGGGCCGAGACAGGGTACGAGCAGTACTTC. The V gene is TRBV27, the J gene TRBJ2-7; 7 bases are shared with TRBD1. The CDR3 is 15 residues long. With 3 bases clipped from V and 4 bases from J, the junction kept 9 bases outside the gene matches. CDR1 is MNHEY and CDR2 is SMNVEV in the germline V gene (reference sequence).

The J gene is TRBJ2-7, the V gene TRBV5-6; possibly TRBD1 for D (6 bases). Germline V CDR1 and CDR2: SGHDT, YYEEEE. CDR3 length: 14 amino acids. The V gene lost 0 bases and the J gene lost 3 bases, with 10 bases spanning the gap. The CDR3 protein is CASSLVTGIYEQYF. The CDR3 coding sequence is TGTGCCAGCAGCTTGGTAACAGGGATCTACGAGCAGTACTTC.

This clone came up a few times. The gene calls are TRBV28 and TRBJ1-1; 8 nucleotides match TRBD1. Germline V gene data show CDR1 as MDHEN and CDR2 as SYDVKM. The CDR3 length is 14 residues. V gave up 7 bases and J gave up 1 base; unmatched junction bases: 5. CDR3 in DNA: TGTGCCAGCACTCCAGGGGGCGAGAACACTGAAGCTTTCTTT. Encoded protein: CASTPGGENTEAFF.

The chain recombines TRBV7-2 with TRBJ1-2; no clear D. Germline-derived CDR1 and CDR2 are SGHTA and FQGNSA. CDR3 size: 14 residues. V gave up 3 bases and J gave up 8 bases, with 16 bases separating them. The CDR3 nucleotides are TGTGCCAGCAGCTTGGGGATGCTTGGAGGGGGCTACACCTTC. Translating it yields CASSLGMLGGGYTF.

V usage is TRBV10-1 and J usage is TRBJ1-5; perhaps TRBD1 as D (5 bases). This CDR3 contains 18 residues. The V gene's germline CDR1 is WNHNN and CDR2 SYGVQD (reference sequence). Deletions cut 7 bases from V and 1 base from J, with 23 bases between. The CDR3 region has the DNA TGCGCCAGCAAAGGTCGCGGGACCTACTTGTGGAGCAATCAGCCCCAGCATTTT. Translated, it gives CASKGRGTYLWSNQPQHF.

The chain uses TRBV6-5 and TRBJ1-2, with 10 bases matching TRBD1. Trimming at V came to 7 bases and at J to 7 bases, leaving 12 bases not matched to a gene. Germline V gene sequence: CDR1 MNHEY, CDR2 SVGAGI. The CDR3 is made up of 15 amino acids. CDR3 nucleotide sequence: TGTGCCAGCACCATGGACAGGGGGTTGTCCGGTGGCTACACCTTC. Residues: CASTMDRGLSGGYTF.

V and J are TRBV6-5 and TRBJ1-1; D is undetermined. The CDR3 has 15 amino acids. V dropped 0 bases and J dropped 3 bases, with 11 bases sitting between them. CDR1 is MNHEY, CDR2 SVGAGI, per germline. CDR3 sequence: CASSYSRNGYTEAFF. CDR3 DNA sequence: TGTGCCAGCAGTTACTCCAGAAACGGGTACACTGAAGCTTTCTTT.

The chain joins TRBV25-1 to TRBJ2-5, with 7 bases that match TRBD1. The CDR3 spans 14 residues. The germline gives CDR1 MGHDK, CDR2 SYGVNS. Trimming took 2 bases from V and 4 from J; bases not matched to a gene: 4. The CDR3 DNA reads as TGTGCCAGCAGTGAACTATGGACAGGAGAGACCCAGTACTTC. It encodes CASSELWTGETQYF.

The rearrangement uses TRBV7-9 and TRBJ2-1; 9 nucleotides align to TRBD2. Trimming cost V 5 bases and J 5 bases; bases outside gene matches: 7. CDR1 and CDR2 (germline): SEHNR, FQNEAQ (reference sequence). This CDR3 contains 15 residues. The CDR3 reads CASSLSGGQNNEQFF. DNA for the CDR3: TGTGCCAGCAGCCTAAGCGGGGGGCAGAACAATGAGCAGTTCTTC.

As to this clone: At one end, the junction sequence differs from germline, possibly due to a read error. The gene calls are TRBV20-1 and TRBJ2-6, with D possibly TRBD2 on 6 matching bases. Germline values: CDR1 DFQATT, CDR2 SNEGSKA (reference sequence). CDR3 length: 11 amino acids. CDR3 nucleotide sequence: TGCAGTGCTAAAAGTAGGGGACCGGGGGCTTTC. Protein product: CSAKSRGPGAF.

The chain carries TRBV6-5 and TRBJ1-1; possibly TRBD1 for D (5 bases). The CDR3 has 15 residues. Germline-derived CDR1 and CDR2 are MNHEY and SVGAGI. V was cut by 6 bases and J by 1 base, with 15 bases left in between. CDR3 bases: TGTGCCAGCAGGTCCCCAGGGTTGAGGAACACTGAAGCTTTCTTT. Translated, it gives CASRSPGLRNTEAFF.

In this sample, this clone turned up once. J is TRBJ1-4 and V is TRBV2, with 8 positions matching TRBD1. Germline V lookup: CDR1 SNHLY, CDR2 FYNNEI. The CDR3 spans 14 residues. The V and J ends lost 2 bases and 8 bases, in that order; junction bases with no gene match: 4. This chain's CDR3 is CASSEQGAGEKLFF. DNA for the CDR3: TGTGCCAGCAGTGAACAGGGGGCGGGGGAAAAACTGTTTTTT.

V gene TRBV6-6 combines with J gene TRBJ2-7; 10 bases are shared with TRBD1. Losses at the gene ends were 4 bases for V and 5 bases for J; bases not matched to a gene: 8. The CDR3 is 15 residues long. The germline V gene encodes CDR1 MNHNY and CDR2 SVGAGI (reference sequence). In DNA form, the CDR3 reads TGTGCCAGCAGTTCCGACAGGGGGCGCGACAACGAGCAGTACTTC. It yields the protein CASSSDRGRDNEQYF.

This sequence joins TRBV10-3 and TRBJ2-2; TRBD1 agrees at 11 bases. This CDR3 is 14 amino acids long. Germline lookup yields CDR1 ENHRY and CDR2 SYGVKD. With V trimmed by 4 bases and J by 5 bases, 0 bases remained unmatched. In nucleotides, the CDR3 is TGTGCCATCAGTGGGGACAGGGGGACCGGGGAGCTGTTTTTT. Its protein product is CAISGDRGTGELFF.

CDR3 sequence reads: CASSVGVREQYF. In nucleotides, the CDR3 is TGTGCCAGCAGCGTAGGGGTGAGGGAGCAGTACTTC. This chain links TRBV14 with TRBJ2-7, with TRBD1 as a possible D gene (5 bases). V shed 5 bases and J shed 7 bases, with 12 bases lying between them. Germline V gene sequence: CDR1 SGHDN, CDR2 FVKESK. The CDR3 contains 12 residues.

The chain has TRBV4-1 and TRBJ1-2; D might be TRBD1 (5 bases). This CDR3 comprises 15 residues. Germline assignment: CDR1 MGHRA and CDR2 YSYEKL. Trimming stripped 1 base from V and 3 bases from J, with 12 bases between. CDR3 nucleotide sequence: TGCGCCAGCAGCCAAGGTTCGCGGGGCGACTATGGCTACACCTTC. This encodes CASSQGSRGDYGYTF.